This entry lists 28 T cell receptor beta chains sequenced from one sample in a study of post-analysis software for immune sequencing data. Study-wide results and caveats: Higher frequency in patients than in controls was seen for about five TRBV segments, with TRBV5-6, TRBV5-1 and TRBV20-1 among them.

TCR beta cDNA libraries had unique molecular identifiers. A single record per CDR3 protein comes from TCRdb applying MiXCR to the PCR reads. Among hundreds of thousands of distinct CDR3 sequences listed, approximately 60% were seen once. Antigens for these TCRs are unknown. The sample taken for sequencing was blood. All receptors derive from a girl aged 2-15 years with multiple sclerosis.

The V gene is TRBV7-8, the J gene TRBJ2-5; D is ambiguous. The CDR3 runs to 14 residues. V was clipped by 5 bases and J by 6 bases, with 16 bases between them. Germline V gene sequence: CDR1 SGHVS, CDR2 FQNEAQ. The CDR3 coding sequence is TGTGCCAGCAGCCCAACTGAAACGGAAAAGACCCAGTACTTC. Translation gives CASSPTETEKTQYF. The full variable domain, rest sourced from reference TRBV7-8 and TRBJ2-5, is GAGVSQSPRYKVAKRGQDVALRCDPISGHVSLFWYQQALGQGPEFLTYFQNEAQLDKSGLPSDRFFAERPEGSVSTLKIQRTQQEDSAVYLCASSPTETEKTQYFGPGTRLLVL.

The V gene is TRBV6-6, the J gene TRBJ2-5, with 7 positions matching TRBD2. The CDR3 is 14 residues long. Trimming at V came to 6 bases and at J to 1 base, leaving 5 bases not matched to a gene. Germline loops: CDR1 MNHNY, CDR2 SVGAGI (reference sequence). CDR3 protein: CASRFLAVQETQYF. In DNA, the CDR3 is TGTGCCAGCAGATTCCTAGCGGTCCAAGAGACCCAGTACTTC.

The rearrangement uses TRBV28 and TRBJ2-5; 11 nucleotides match TRBD1. Trimming cost V 5 bases and J 5 bases; bases outside gene matches: 4. The CDR3 consists of 14 residues. In germline, CDR1 is MDHEN, CDR2 SYDVKM. The CDR3 DNA is TGTGCCAGCAGTCGGACAGGGGGCGTGGAGACCCAGTACTTC. Encoded protein: CASSRTGGVETQYF.

The chain combines TRBV30 with TRBJ2-5, with unresolved D. This CDR3 is 12 amino acids long. V was pared by 0 bases and J by 3 bases, with 5 bases between. Germline V gives CDR1 GTSNPN, CDR2 SVGIG (reference sequence). CDR3: CAWSVVEETQYF. The CDR3 bases are TGTGCCTGGAGTGTAGTAGAAGAGACCCAGTACTTC.

This clonotype was seen only a few times. The J gene is TRBJ2-1, the V gene TRBV9, with D possibly being TRBD1 (6 bases). Germline V lookup: CDR1 SGDLS, CDR2 YYNGEE. V dropped 3 bases and J dropped 8 bases, with 15 bases sitting between them. The CDR3 consists of 14 residues. The CDR3 sequence: CASSDTTGIDEQFF. CDR3 in DNA: TGTGCCAGCAGCGACACAACAGGGATAGATGAGCAGTTCTTC.

The chain combines TRBV2 with TRBJ2-5, with D maybe TRBD1 (6 bases). This CDR3 comprises 14 residues. V was clipped by 2 bases and J by 3 bases, with 10 bases between them. Germline CDR1 SNHLY, CDR2 FYNNEI. Here the CDR3 DNA reads TGTGCCAGCAGTGAAAGGGACACCGAAGAGACCCAGTACTTC. It specifies CASSERDTEETQYF.

The rearrangement links TRBV12-3 or TRBV12-4 to TRBJ2-5; the D gene is possibly TRBD2 (6 bases). The CDR3 extends over 17 amino acids. Trimming removed 7 bases from V and 2 bases from J, with 23 bases in between. This chain's CDR3 is CASTLAGRGMVQETQYF. The CDR3 nucleotides are TGTGCCAGCACCTTGGCGGGGCGGGGAATGGTGCAAGAGACCCAGTACTTC.

This clonotype was recorded a few times. This sequence joins TRBV12-3 or TRBV12-4 and TRBJ2-6; no clear D gene. Trimming shortened V by 2 bases and J by 0 bases, and 11 bases separated the two germline ends. The CDR3 is 17 residues long. CDR3 in amino acids: CASSLIVTLSGANVLTF. The DNA of the CDR3 is TGTGCCAGCAGTTTAATCGTAACGCTCTCTGGGGCCAACGTCCTGACTTTC.

The V and J genes are TRBV3-1 and TRBJ1-1, with D possibly TRBD1 on 6 matching bases. This CDR3 is built from 17 residues. V gave up 1 base and J gave up 2 bases, with 17 bases separating them. Germline CDR1 and CDR2: LGHDT and YNNKEL (reference sequence). CDR3 in DNA: TGTGCCAGCAGCCAAGTAGGGGGGGCGAGGGTCAACACTGAAGCTTTCTTT. This gives the protein CASSQVGGARVNTEAFF. Based on the CDR3 plus reference TRBV3-1 and TRBJ1-1, the full variable domain is DTAVSQTPKYLVTQMGNDKSIKCEQNLGHDTMYWYKQDSKKFLKIMFSYNNKELIINETVPNRFSPKSPDKAHLNLHINSLELGDSAVYFCASSQVGGARVNTEAFFGQGTRLTVV.

V and J are TRBV5-5 and TRBJ2-5, with 16 positions matching TRBD2. TRBJ2-7 explains the end of the DNA better; the J call may be wrong. In germline, CDR1 is SGHKS, CDR2 YYEKEE (reference sequence). The CDR3 length is 17 residues. The CDR3 region has the DNA TGTGCCAGCAGCCGGGGACTAGCGGGAGGGATCCCCTACGAGCAGTACTTC. This translates into CASSRGLAGGIPYEQYF.

This sequence joins TRBV27 and TRBJ2-1; no clear D. This CDR3 is built from 12 residues. V dropped 8 bases and J dropped 11 bases, with 16 bases sitting between them. CDR1 MNHEY and CDR2 SMNVEV come from the germline V gene (reference sequence). The CDR3 sequence: CASGIVMEKQFF. CDR3 bases: TGTGCCAGCGGTATTGTTATGGAGAAGCAGTTCTTC.

This clonotype was observed a few times. Here the CDR3 DNA reads TGCGCCAGCAGCTCCGGTTCAGCGCACAGCTACGAGCAGTACTTC. Residues: CASSSGSAHSYEQYF. This rearrangement joins TRBV5-1 to TRBJ2-4; no clear D gene. The closer fit of TRBJ2-7 to the DNA end suggests the J call may be wrong. Germline loops: CDR1 SGHRS, CDR2 YFSETQ. The CDR3 is made up of 15 amino acids.

The rearrangement joins TRBV5-1 to TRBJ2-2; D may be TRBD1 or TRBD2 (5 bases each). The V gene's germline CDR1 is SGHRS and CDR2 YFSETQ. The CDR3 sequence is 15 residues long. The V gene lost 4 bases and the J gene lost 1 base, with 11 bases spanning the gap. The CDR3 DNA is TGCGCCAGCAGCCTCGGGACGGAGAACACCGGGGAGCTGTTTTTT. Translated: CASSLGTENTGELFF.

This clonotype occurred many times. J is TRBJ2-3 and V is TRBV7-3, with D perhaps matching TRBD1 or TRBD2 (5 bases each). CDR3 length: 13 amino acids. CDR1 is SGHTA and CDR2 is FQGTGA in the germline V gene. V was trimmed by 0 bases and J by 4 bases, leaving 5 bases between them. CDR3 bases: TGTGCCAGCAGCTTAACGGGGGCAGATACGCAGTATTTT. Translating it yields CASSLTGADTQYF.

The genes are TRBV29-1 and TRBJ1-2; 12 nucleotides align to TRBD1. V lost 6 bases and J lost 2; bases outside the gene matches: 7. Germline V CDR1 and CDR2: SQVTM, ANQGSEA. The CDR3 is 15 amino acids. CDR3 sequence reads: CSVPGQGALNYGYTF. Here the CDR3 DNA reads TGCAGCGTCCCGGGACAGGGGGCCCTAAACTATGGCTACACCTTC.

V and J are TRBV7-3 and TRBJ2-1; D gene uncertain. V lost 1 base and J 4 bases, leaving 17 bases between the germline ends. Germline CDR1 is SGHTA and CDR2 is FQGTGA. This CDR3 spans 17 amino acids. Here the CDR3 DNA reads TGTGCCAGCAGCTTAAGGTCTGAGGTCGGAAGTTACAATGAGCAGTTCTTC. Translation: CASSLRSEVGSYNEQFF.

The J gene is TRBJ2-3, the V gene TRBV5-1; perhaps TRBD1 as D (6 bases). Trimming removed 3 bases from V and 2 bases from J, with 10 bases in between. CDR3 length equals 14 residues. Germline V gives CDR1 SGHRS, CDR2 YFSETQ. The CDR3 bases are TGCGCCAGCAGCTCCTGGGACAACACAGATACGCAGTATTTT. The encoded protein is CASSSWDNTDTQYF.

CDR3 DNA sequence: TGTGCCAGCAGCCTCCGGACGGGACCCCAGGATACGCAGTATTTT. Translating gives CASSLRTGPQDTQYF. The chain combines TRBV7-2 with TRBJ2-3; D may be TRBD1 or TRBD2 (5 bases each). V gave up 5 bases and J gave up 6 bases, with 18 bases separating them. This CDR3 comprises 15 residues. From germline, CDR1 is SGHTA and CDR2 FQGNSA.

In this sample, this clonotype turned up once. V usage is TRBV6-1 and J usage is TRBJ2-1, with TRBD2 matching 10 bases. Germline V CDR1 and CDR2: MNHNS, SASEGT. The CDR3 spans 18 residues. After removal of 8 bases from V and 7 bases from J, the junction contained 20 bases not matched to a gene. The CDR3 DNA follows: TGTGCCAGCCGCAAAAACGTGGGGGCTAGCGGGAGTATGAATGAGCAGTTCTTC. Its translation is CASRKNVGASGSMNEQFF.

V and J are TRBV9 and TRBJ2-7, with D unresolved. V was cut by 0 bases and J by 1 base, with 8 bases left in between. This CDR3 has 14 amino acids. The germline gives CDR1 SGDLS, CDR2 YYNGEE. The CDR3 DNA reads as TGTGCCAGCAGCGTAGAGGCCAAGTCCTACGAGCAGTACTTC. It specifies CASSVEAKSYEQYF. The full variable domain, completed using reference TRBV9 and TRBJ2-7, is DSGVTQTPKHLITATGQRVTLRCSPRSGDLSVYWYQQSLDQGLQFLIQYYNGEERAKGNILERFSAQQFPDLHSELNLSSLELGDSALYFCASSVEAKSYEQYFGPGTRLTVT.

Only a few counts were recorded for this clonotype. V usage is TRBV10-3 and J usage is TRBJ2-3; tentative D call: TRBD1 (6 bases). The CDR3 runs to 15 residues. Germline lookup yields CDR1 ENHRY and CDR2 SYGVKD. V was trimmed by 5 bases and J by 0 bases, leaving 12 bases between them. The DNA for the CDR3 is TGTGCCATCAGTAGGTCAGGGGACAGCACAGATACGCAGTATTTT. It is translated as CAISRSGDSTDTQYF.

CDR3 sequence (DNA): TGTGCCAGCAGTCGAAATAGCGGGACGGCCTATGGCTACACCTTC. It yields the protein CASSRNSGTAYGYTF. The rearrangement joins TRBV27 to TRBJ1-2; D possibly corresponds to TRBD1 (5 bases). Trimming left V 5 bases short and J 4 bases short, with 17 bases between. This CDR3 contains 15 residues. Germline V CDR1 and CDR2: MNHEY, SMNVEV (reference sequence).

The genes are TRBV6-4 and TRBJ2-1; D is unresolved. The CDR3 length is 14 residues. The germline V and J ends were trimmed by 0 bases and 9 bases, with 12 bases remaining between them. The germline V gene encodes CDR1 MRHNA and CDR2 SNTAGT. The CDR3 region has the DNA TGTGCCAGCAGTGACTCGGTTGAACACCCTGAGCAGTTCTTC. Amino acid sequence: CASSDSVEHPEQFF.

V and J are TRBV6-2 or TRBV6-3 and TRBJ1-1; TRBD1 might be the D (6 bases). Trimming cost V 10 bases and J 6 bases, with 18 bases left between them. Germline loops: CDR1 MNHEY, CDR2 SVGEGT. The CDR3 spans 13 residues. The CDR3 reads CATQGYTGPEAFF. The DNA for the CDR3 is TGTGCCACCCAGGGGTATACAGGTCCTGAAGCTTTCTTT.

The chain couples TRBV29-1 to TRBJ2-3, with D possibly matching TRBD1 (5 bases). Germline CDR1 and CDR2: SQVTM and ANQGSEA. The length of the CDR3 is 14 residues. The V gene lost 3 bases and the J gene lost 6 bases, with 16 bases spanning the gap. CDR3 sequence (DNA): TGCAGCGTTGATGTCCAGGGATGGGTCGATACGCAGTATTTT. It encodes CSVDVQGWVDTQYF.

The sample holds one count of this clonotype. The V gene is TRBV27, the J gene TRBJ2-3, with 11 bases fitting TRBD2. The CDR3 runs to 16 residues. The trim removed 6 bases at V and 10 bases at J, leaving 15 bases unmatched. Germline CDR1 reads MNHEY; CDR2 reads SMNVEV (reference sequence). CDR3 nucleotides: TGTGCCAGCAGCAAAAGGGCTAGCGGGGGGCGCGATGCGCAGTATTTT. Translated: CASSKRASGGRDAQYF.

The rearrangement uses TRBV6-6 and TRBJ2-5; D call uncertain. The CDR3 contains 15 residues. CDR1 is MNHNY, CDR2 SVGAGI, per germline (reference sequence). V was shortened by 4 bases and J by 5 bases, with 17 bases between the two germline ends. The CDR3 is CASSSEGGVGETQYF. CDR3 sequence (DNA): TGTGCCAGCAGTTCCGAAGGTGGGGTCGGGGAGACCCAGTACTTC.

The gene calls are TRBV5-6 and TRBJ2-5; no clear D. This CDR3 comprises 12 residues. Trimming cost V 7 bases and J 2 bases, with 9 bases left between them. Germline-derived CDR1 and CDR2 are SGHDT and YYEEEE. The DNA of the CDR3 is TGTGCCAGCTGTGAGGAGCAAGAGACCCAGTACTTC. Translated, it gives CASCEEQETQYF. The full variable domain, in which reference TRBV5-6 and TRBJ2-5 provide the parts outside the CDR3, is DAGVTQSPTHLIKTRGQQVTLRCSPKSGHDTVSWYQQALGQGPQFIFQYYEEEERQRGNFPDRFSGHQFPNYSSELNVNALLLGDSALYLCASCEEQETQYFGPGTRLLVL.